The 31 T cell receptor beta chains reported below all come from one sample, sequenced in a study of blood T cells in healthy people across ages. Next came a second PCR, run for about 7 to 12 cycles, which used a sample-barcoded 5' primer along with a J-beta primer mix. MiXCR was run by TCRdb on the 5' RACE reads, yielding one entry per CDR3 protein. The repertoire includes more than 500,000 distinct CDR3 sequences, approximately 27% of them detected once, and around 18% sits in the top ten. Sequenced material: blood. Source of these receptors: a woman between 65 and 79 years old in good health.

This clonotype was counted a few times. This chain connects TRBV24-1 to TRBJ1-2, with D possibly TRBD1 on 5 matching bases. This CDR3 is built from 12 residues. CDR1 and CDR2 (germline): KGHDR, SFDVKD. The V end was cut by 9 bases, the J end by 4 bases, with 11 bases between. Written as DNA, the CDR3 is TGTGCCACCTCGGGGCAGGGCTATGGCTACACCTTC. It codes for CATSGQGYGYTF.

V is TRBV5-1 and J is TRBJ1-1, with 11 bases fitting TRBD1. Germline assignment: CDR1 SGHRS and CDR2 YFSETQ. The CDR3 has 17 residues. V was pared by 3 bases and J by 1 base, with 8 bases of the junction left unmatched. CDR3 amino acids: CASSSGGTGGWNTEAFF. The CDR3 DNA sequence: TGCGCCAGCAGCTCGGGGGGGACAGGGGGATGGAACACTGAAGCTTTCTTT.

This clonotype has a handful of counts. The chain uses TRBV6-2 or TRBV6-3 and TRBJ1-2, with D possibly TRBD1 on 5 matching bases. With 6 bases removed from V and 2 bases from J, the gap between germline ends came to 13 bases. The CDR3 sequence is 14 residues long. Per germline, CDR1 MNHEY and CDR2 SVGEGT. CDR3 loop: CASRRTGQNYGYTF. CDR3 DNA: TGTGCCAGCAGGAGGACGGGGCAAAACTATGGCTACACCTTC.

This clonotype appeared a few times. The chain recombines TRBV5-5 with TRBJ2-5; the D is unclear. Germline V gives CDR1 SGHKS, CDR2 YYEKEE (reference sequence). With 1 base removed from V and 5 bases from J, the gap between germline ends came to 15 bases. CDR3 size: 15 residues. The CDR3 sequence: CASSLSGRQRETQYF. The CDR3 coding sequence is TGTGCCAGCAGCTTGTCGGGCCGCCAGAGGGAGACCCAGTACTTC. Together with reference TRBV5-5 and TRBJ2-5, the CDR3 gives the full variable domain: DAGVTQSPTHLIKTRGQQVTLRCSPISGHKSVSWYQQVLGQGPQFIFQYYEKEERGRGNFPDRFSARQFPNYSSELNVNALLLGDSALYLCASSLSGRQRETQYFGPGTRLLVL.

This chain links TRBV20-1 with TRBJ2-3; D may be TRBD2 (6 bases). Trimming took 7 bases from V and 2 from J, leaving 10 bases between them. Per germline, CDR1 DFQATT and CDR2 SNEGSKA (reference sequence). The CDR3 has 12 residues. In nucleotides, the CDR3 is TGCAGTGTTACGGGAGACACAGATACGCAGTATTTT. It codes for CSVTGDTDTQYF.

The V and J genes are TRBV6-6 and TRBJ2-7, with 8 nucleotides matching TRBD1. The CDR3 has 15 amino acids. Germline V lookup: CDR1 MNHNY, CDR2 SVGAGI (reference sequence). Trimming took 5 bases from V and 1 from J; bases not matched to a gene: 7. The CDR3 is CASSQSRTGSYEQYF. For the CDR3, the DNA is TGTGCCAGCAGTCAATCGAGGACAGGGTCCTACGAGCAGTACTTC.

The rearrangement links TRBV6-1 to TRBJ1-4; D is possibly TRBD1 (5 bases). Trimming stripped 2 bases from V and 0 bases from J, with 7 bases between. Germline CDR1 and CDR2: MNHNS and SASEGT. The CDR3 has 15 residues. The CDR3: CASSEWGTTNEKLFF. The DNA of the CDR3 is TGTGCCAGCAGTGAATGGGGGACAACTAATGAAAAACTGTTTTTT.

This clonotype was detected many times. J is TRBJ2-1 and V is TRBV19; possibly TRBD1 for D (6 bases). Germline loops: CDR1 LNHDA, CDR2 SQIVND (reference sequence). V lost 9 bases to trimming and J lost 4 bases, with 16 bases between them. The CDR3 runs 14 residues. DNA for the CDR3: TGTGCCAGCAGTCTCACAGGGACGTACAATGAGCAGTTCTTC. Translation: CASSLTGTYNEQFF.

This clonotype turned up a few times. V and J are TRBV29-1 and TRBJ2-1, with D possibly TRBD2 on 6 matching bases. The CDR3 spans 13 residues. The V end lost 7 bases, the J end lost 4 bases, and 14 bases lay between the germline ends. CDR1 and CDR2 from the germline V gene are SQVTM and ANQGSEA. In DNA, the CDR3 is TGCAGCGCCAGGGACTTACTTTACAATGAGCAGTTCTTC. As protein: CSARDLLYNEQFF.

The sample holds a few counts of this clonotype. V is TRBV25-1 and J is TRBJ1-4, with D possibly being TRBD1 (5 bases). V was clipped by 1 base and J by 8 bases, with 11 bases between them. This CDR3 region has 14 residues. Germline V gene sequence: CDR1 MGHDK, CDR2 SYGVNS. The CDR3 loop reads CASSESGLGEKLFF. The DNA for the CDR3 is TGTGCCAGCAGTGAATCAGGGCTCGGGGAAAAACTGTTTTTT. The whole variable domain, remainder taken from reference TRBV25-1 and TRBJ1-4, is EADIYQTPRYLVIGTGKKITLECSQTMGHDKMYWYQQDPGMELHLIHYSYGVNSTEKGDLSSESTVSRIRTEHFPLTLESARPSHTSQYLCASSESGLGEKLFFGSGTQLSVL.

The chain has TRBV2 and TRBJ1-6; D is perhaps TRBD1 (6 bases). Trimming left V 3 bases short and J 7 bases short, with 13 bases between. The CDR3 contains 15 residues. Germline assignment: CDR1 SNHLY and CDR2 FYNNEI. CDR3 sequence: CASSDMGTRNSPLHF. The CDR3 DNA reads TGTGCCAGCAGTGACATGGGGACAAGGAATTCACCCCTCCACTTT.

This clonotype was seen only a few times. The chain has TRBV4-1 and TRBJ1-3; D gene unclear. Trimming took 0 bases from V and 0 from J, leaving 6 bases between them. The CDR3 is 15 residues long. Germline CDR1 and CDR2: MGHRA and YSYEKL. CDR3 bases: TGCGCCAGCAGCCAAGACCGGAGCTCTGGAAACACCATATATTTT. Translation: CASSQDRSSGNTIYF.

This chain uses TRBV20-1 with TRBJ2-1; 7 bases are a match to TRBD2. This CDR3 has 13 residues. CDR1 and CDR2 from the germline V gene are DFQATT and SNEGSKA (reference sequence). Germline trimming cut 7 bases from V and 4 bases from J; bases unmatched to any gene: 7. The CDR3, as DNA: TGCAGTGTTAAACGGGGAGGGTACAATGAGCAGTTCTTC. It is translated as CSVKRGGYNEQFF.

J is TRBJ2-1 and V is TRBV29-1; D is undetermined. Germline V CDR1 and CDR2: SQVTM, ANQGSEA. V was trimmed by 7 bases and J by 5 bases, leaving 15 bases between them. The CDR3 is made up of 13 amino acids. CDR3 region: CSGFSRYNNEQFF. For the CDR3, the DNA is TGCAGCGGCTTTAGTCGTTACAACAATGAGCAGTTCTTC.

The rearrangement links TRBV20-1 to TRBJ1-4; D is ambiguous. This CDR3 has 14 amino acids. With 6 bases removed from V and 1 base from J, the gap between germline ends came to 12 bases. CDR1 is DFQATT, CDR2 SNEGSKA, per germline (reference sequence). Here the CDR3 DNA reads TGCAGTGCCCACAGAGATCTAACTAATGAAAAACTGTTTTTT. Residues: CSAHRDLTNEKLFF.

The table lists this clonotype with a count of one. The rearrangement joins TRBV7-3 to TRBJ1-1; unclear D gene. CDR3 length equals 17 residues. V dropped 4 bases and J dropped 4 bases, with 22 bases sitting between them. Germline V CDR1 and CDR2: SGHTA, FQGTGA. For the CDR3, the DNA is TGTGCCAGCAGCTCATTCACCGGGCCCAGAGGCGGCACTGAAGCTTTCTTT. Its protein is CASSSFTGPRGGTEAFF.

This clonotype was counted many times. This chain uses TRBV30 with TRBJ2-1, with D perhaps matching TRBD1 or TRBD2 (5 bases each). The CDR3 runs 13 residues. The germline V and J ends were trimmed by 4 bases and 4 bases, with 11 bases remaining between them. Germline CDR1 and CDR2: GTSNPN and SVGIG (reference sequence). The CDR3 region is CAWNSGPYNEQFF. The CDR3 coding sequence is TGTGCCTGGAATTCGGGACCTTACAATGAGCAGTTCTTC. Variable domain in full (rest from reference TRBV30 and TRBJ2-1): SQTIHQWPATLVQPVGSPLSLECTVEGTSNPNLYWYRQAAGRGLQLLFYSVGIGQISSEVPQNLSASRPQDRQFILSSKKLLLSDSGFYLCAWNSGPYNEQFFGPGTRLTVL.

The CDR3, as DNA: TGCAGTGCTAGAGATCGGCGGGGGACAGAGACCCAGTACTTC. Amino acids: CSARDRRGTETQYF. The rearrangement uses TRBV20-1 and TRBJ2-5, with TRBD2 matching 7 bases. Unmatched junction bases numbered 5, after V lost 0 bases and J lost 4 bases. The CDR3 consists of 14 residues. In germline, CDR1 is DFQATT, CDR2 SNEGSKA (reference sequence).

The chain has TRBV28 and TRBJ2-5; 8 bases map to TRBD2. Judging by the DNA end, TRBJ2-7 fits better; the J call may be wrong. The V gene's germline CDR1 is MDHEN and CDR2 SYDVKM. This CDR3 has 14 residues. CDR3 bases: TGTGCCAGCGGCCTCGGGGGGGCTCGCCTCGAGCAGTACTTC. It translates to CASGLGGARLEQYF.

The chain has TRBV10-3 and TRBJ2-2; TRBD2 is a possible D gene (6 bases). Trimming removed 2 bases from V and 3 bases from J, with 7 bases in between. The CDR3 length is 14 residues. Germline CDR1 and CDR2: ENHRY and SYGVKD. The CDR3: CAISETGDTGELFF. The CDR3 DNA is TGTGCCATCAGTGAGACGGGGGACACCGGGGAGCTGTTTTTT.

The rearrangement uses TRBV12-3 or TRBV12-4 and TRBJ1-2; no clear D gene. The CDR3 spans 13 residues. V was clipped by 7 bases and J by 4 bases, with 13 bases between them. The CDR3 coding sequence is TGTGCCAGCAAAAACAGTCGTGGCTATGGCTACACCTTC. Translation: CASKNSRGYGYTF.

In this sample, this clonotype turned up a few times. The chain employs TRBV6-2 or TRBV6-3 and TRBJ1-6; D remains ambiguous. The V end was cut by 7 bases, the J end by 7 bases, with 14 bases between. CDR3 length: 14 amino acids. Germline V gene data show CDR1 as MNHEY and CDR2 as SVGEGT. This CDR3 reads CASTAGSGNSPLHF. Written as DNA, the CDR3 is TGTGCCAGCACCGCGGGGTCTGGCAATTCACCCCTCCACTTT.

The rearrangement uses TRBV20-1 and TRBJ2-1, with 7 bases that match TRBD2. The J call may be incorrect, as the DNA end agrees better with TRBJ2-5. This CDR3 spans 16 amino acids. Germline CDR1 and CDR2: DFQATT and SNEGSKA (reference sequence). This CDR3 reads CSARDGGNWRGGTQYF. In nucleotides, the CDR3 is TGCAGTGCTAGAGACGGGGGGAATTGGCGGGGAGGGACCCAGTACTTC.

In regard to this clonotype: One base away lies a much larger clone, so this may be a sequencing read error. This chain links TRBV20-1 with TRBJ2-1, with D tentatively TRBD1 (7 bases). The CDR3 is made up of 12 amino acids. The V end was cut by 5 bases, the J end by 8 bases, with 13 bases between. Germline lookup yields CDR1 DFQATT and CDR2 SNEGSKA (reference sequence). For the CDR3, the DNA is TGCAGTGCTGCGGGACAGTACGATGAGCAGTTCTTC. As protein: CSAAGQYDEQFF.

The chain links TRBV6-1 to TRBJ2-5, with D perhaps being TRBD1 or TRBD2 (5 bases each). Germline V gene data show CDR1 as MNHNS and CDR2 as SASEGT. Trimming took off 2 bases at V and 4 bases at J, with 11 bases between the two ends. The CDR3 spans 14 residues. CDR3 nucleotides: TGTGCCAGCAGTGAAATCACAGGAGGAGAGACCCAGTACTTC. It translates to CASSEITGGETQYF.

This clonotype was detected a few times. The CDR3 sequence is CASSSLGGQGRNQPQHF. CDR3 coding DNA: TGTGCCAGCAGCTCCCTAGGCGGACAGGGGAGAAATCAGCCCCAGCATTTT. The chain is built from TRBV5-6 and TRBJ1-5; 9 nucleotides line up with TRBD1. This CDR3 has 17 amino acids. The J segment lost 4 bases and the V segment lost 3 bases, leaving 11 bases of the junction unmatched. Looked up from germline, CDR1 is SGHDT and CDR2 is YYEEEE.

The CDR3: CASSLARGSGASTDTQYF. In DNA, the CDR3 is TGTGCCAGCAGTTTAGCGCGGGGTAGCGGGGCTAGCACAGATACGCAGTATTTT. V gene TRBV12-3 or TRBV12-4 combines with J gene TRBJ2-3; 8 positions agree with TRBD2. The junction had 8 bases not matched to a gene; V was cut back by 0 bases and J by 0 bases. The CDR3 contains 18 residues.

This clonotype turned up a few times. The chain carries TRBV7-8 and TRBJ1-2, with unresolved D. V was shortened by 5 bases and J by 3 bases, with 22 bases between the two germline ends. There are 17 residues in the CDR3. Per the germline V gene, CDR1 is SGHVS and CDR2 is FQNEAQ. CDR3 protein: CASSPSSRNAPDYGYTF. The CDR3 region has the DNA TGTGCCAGCAGCCCTTCGTCGCGTAACGCCCCTGACTATGGCTACACCTTC.

In this sample, this clonotype turned up a few times. The chain links TRBV27 to TRBJ1-2, with 8 bases fitting TRBD1. The germline CDR1 and CDR2 sequences are MNHEY and SMNVEV (reference sequence). This CDR3 is built from 14 residues. J was trimmed by 2 bases and V by 5 bases; bases with no gene match: 4. Here the CDR3 reads CASSAQGANYGYTF. The CDR3 nucleotides read TGTGCCAGCAGTGCCCAGGGGGCGAACTATGGCTACACCTTC.

The rearrangement joins TRBV3-1 to TRBJ2-5; 7 bases align to TRBD1. This CDR3 is 16 amino acids long. V shed 0 bases and J 6 bases; nucleotides not matched to a gene: 10. Germline V gene lookup returns CDR1 LGHDT and CDR2 YNNKEL (reference sequence). The CDR3 DNA follows: TGTGCCAGCAGCCAAGAAGGTGGGGACAGCAGAAAGACCCAGTACTTC. Encoded protein: CASSQEGGDSRKTQYF.

There are a few counts of this clonotype. V gene TRBV14 combines with J gene TRBJ1-1; the D gene is possibly TRBD1 (6 bases). The CDR3 runs to 14 residues. Germline CDR1 SGHDN, CDR2 FVKESK. V was pared by 4 bases and J by 4 bases, with 13 bases between. Written as DNA, the CDR3 is TGTGCCAGCAGCCCAGGGGCGCGTTCCACTGAAGCTTTCTTT. As protein: CASSPGARSTEAFF.